The 23 T cell receptor beta chains below come from one sample, sequenced in a study of blood T cell repertoires in COVID-19. Profiling relied on immunoSEQ multiplex PCR, and the TCRdb table lists in-frame clones only, not all of them. The data hold about 240,000 clones, with 80% to 90% observed a single time. Sequencing used PBMCs or T cells enriched from blood (not recorded which). These receptors came from a woman in her 30s who had recovered from COVID-19.

Only one count was recorded for this clone. CDR3 DNA sequence: TGTGCCTGGAGCGAAGGGGCGAGTTATCAGCCCCAGCATTTT. Protein: CAWSEGASYQPQHF. The rearrangement joins TRBV30 to TRBJ1-5, with D perhaps TRBD1 (5 bases). Germline V gene lookup returns CDR1 GTSNPN and CDR2 SVGIG (reference sequence). V dropped 3 bases and J dropped 5 bases, with 14 bases sitting between them. This CDR3 comprises 14 residues.

The chain links TRBV29-1 to TRBJ2-7; TRBD1 aligns across 8 bases. V dropped 4 bases and J dropped 2; count of bases not matched to a gene: 10. Germline V gene sequence: CDR1 SQVTM, CDR2 ANQGSEA. This CDR3 has 15 amino acids. The CDR3, as DNA: TGCAGCGTTGTAGGTCGTCAGGGGGCGACCTACGAGCAGTACTTC. The encoded protein is CSVVGRQGATYEQYF.

The rearrangement joins TRBV19 to TRBJ2-3; TRBD1 agrees at 12 bases. The CDR3 spans 17 residues. Germline V CDR1 and CDR2: LNHDA, SQIVND (reference sequence). The J segment lost 6 bases and the V segment lost 2 bases, leaving 9 bases of the junction unmatched. The chain's CDR3 is CASSIRGTGGRFDTQYF. The CDR3 nucleotides read TGTGCCAGTAGTATACGAGGGACAGGGGGCCGATTCGATACGCAGTATTTT.

This clone appeared once. The chain recombines TRBV6-5 with TRBJ1-2, with TRBD1 identical over 8 bases. The CDR3 totals 14 residues. The V gene's germline CDR1 is MNHEY and CDR2 SVGAGI. V lost 7 bases, J lost 1 base, and 5 bases stayed unmatched. This CDR3 is CASMRTGSNYGYTF. DNA for the CDR3: TGTGCCAGCATGCGGACAGGGAGTAACTATGGCTACACCTTC.

V is TRBV10-3 and J is TRBJ1-2; TRBD1 matches 7 bases. The CDR3 extends over 12 amino acids. The trim removed 10 bases at V and 2 bases at J, leaving 4 bases unmatched. Germline loops: CDR1 ENHRY, CDR2 SYGVKD. The CDR3 nucleotides are TGTGCCACTTACAGGGGAAACTATGGCTACACCTTC. This codes for CATYRGNYGYTF.

To note about this clone: Other DNA sequences in this sample translate to the same CDR3. The V and J genes are TRBV7-2 and TRBJ1-3; tentative D call: TRBD1 (5 bases). Trimming took off 1 base at V and 0 bases at J, with 7 bases between the two ends. CDR3 length: 15 amino acids. The V gene's germline CDR1 is SGHTA and CDR2 FQGNSA. The CDR3 DNA reads as TGTGCCAGCAGCTTAGGCGGGGGCTCTGGAAACACCATATATTTT. Amino acids: CASSLGGGSGNTIYF.

The chain joins TRBV5-1 to TRBJ1-5; 7 bases match TRBD1. Trimming cost V 2 bases and J 7 bases; bases outside gene matches: 6. The germline V gene has CDR1 SGHRS and CDR2 YFSETQ. This CDR3 is 14 amino acids long. In nucleotides, the CDR3 is TGCGCCAGCAGCTTTGGCACAGGGGAGCAGCCCCAGCATTTT. Translating gives CASSFGTGEQPQHF.

This clone was detected once. The chain has TRBV27 and TRBJ2-7; 8 bases match TRBD1. Looked up from germline, CDR1 is MNHEY and CDR2 is SMNVEV (reference sequence). The CDR3 is 15 amino acids. V dropped 0 bases and J dropped 5; count of bases not matched to a gene: 6. The chain's CDR3 is CASSLSPGGLHEQYF. In nucleotides, the CDR3 is TGTGCCAGCAGTTTATCCCCAGGGGGCCTTCACGAGCAGTACTTC.

The V gene is TRBV7-2, the J gene TRBJ1-2; 8 nucleotides align to TRBD1. The CDR3 runs to 17 residues. Germline assignment: CDR1 SGHTA and CDR2 FQGNSA. Trimming removed 1 base from V and 6 bases from J; junction bases left unmatched: 13. The CDR3: CASSLGSPQGEGHGYTF. The CDR3 nucleotides are TGTGCCAGCAGCTTAGGGTCCCCACAGGGGGAAGGGCATGGCTACACCTTC.

CDR3 bases: TGTGCCAGCAGCTTAGTAGACAGCTACGAGCAGTACTTC. Its protein is CASSLVDSYEQYF. This chain uses TRBV7-8 with TRBJ2-7, with D possibly matching TRBD1 (5 bases). There are 13 residues in the CDR3. V lost 1 base to trimming and J lost 3 bases, with 7 bases between them. CDR1 SGHVS and CDR2 FQNEAQ come from the germline V gene.

The chain is built from TRBV11-2 and TRBJ1-1; D not resolved. Germline CDR1 SGHAT, CDR2 FQNNGV. Trimming removed 4 bases at V and 0 bases at J, with 12 bases between. The CDR3 consists of 15 residues. The CDR3 DNA is TGTGCCAGCAGCTCCCTCTCTGGCCTGAACACTGAAGCTTTCTTT. Translating gives CASSSLSGLNTEAFF.

This clone appeared once. The chain has TRBV7-2 and TRBJ2-2; D gene ambiguous. V lost 5 bases and J lost 6, with 16 bases in between. Per germline, CDR1 SGHTA and CDR2 FQGNSA. The CDR3 contains 15 residues. CDR3 residues: CASSPLLGAAGELFF. CDR3 nucleotide sequence: TGTGCCAGCAGCCCGCTCCTTGGAGCCGCCGGGGAGCTGTTTTTT.

The rearrangement joins TRBV5-4 to TRBJ1-4; D ambiguous. The germline V gene encodes CDR1 SGHNT and CDR2 YYREEE (reference sequence). This CDR3 spans 15 amino acids. V dropped 3 bases and J dropped 7 bases, with 16 bases sitting between them. As DNA, the CDR3 is TGTGCCAGCAGCTACAAAGGGAGTTTGACTGAAAAACTGTTTTTT. It translates to CASSYKGSLTEKLFF. Full variable domain (rest looked up from reference TRBV5-4 and TRBJ1-4): ETGVTQSPTHLIKTRGQQVTLRCSSQSGHNTVSWYQQALGQGPQFIFQYYREEENGRGNFPPRFSGLQFPNYSSELNVNALELDDSALYLCASSYKGSLTEKLFFGSGTQLSVL.

The chain links TRBV4-3 to TRBJ2-1, with D tentatively TRBD2 (7 bases). The V end lost 0 bases, the J end lost 5 bases, and 17 bases lay between the germline ends. Germline V lookup: CDR1 LGHNA, CDR2 YSLEER. This CDR3 is 17 amino acids long. This CDR3 is CASSQEWSGAGDNEQFF. The CDR3 DNA reads as TGCGCCAGCAGCCAAGAGTGGTCAGGGGCGGGGGACAATGAGCAGTTCTTC.

The chain uses TRBV4-3 and TRBJ2-2, with 7 bases matching TRBD1. With 0 bases clipped from V and 5 bases from J, the junction kept 9 bases outside the gene matches. Germline-derived CDR1 and CDR2 are LGHNA and YSLEER. The CDR3 is 17 amino acids. CDR3 nucleotides: TGCGCCAGCAGCCAAGATCCACACAGGGGTTCAACCGGGGAGCTGTTTTTT. It codes for CASSQDPHRGSTGELFF.

The chain carries TRBV30 and TRBJ1-5, with 10 bases that match TRBD1. The CDR3 covers 13 residues. J lost 4 bases, V lost 3 bases, and 0 bases had no gene match. In germline, CDR1 is GTSNPN, CDR2 SVGIG (reference sequence). The CDR3 coding sequence is TGTGCCTGGAGGGACAGGGGGAATCAGCCCCAGCATTTT. Translating it yields CAWRDRGNQPQHF. Full variable domain (rest looked up from reference TRBV30 and TRBJ1-5): SQTIHQWPATLVQPVGSPLSLECTVEGTSNPNLYWYRQAAGRGLQLLFYSVGIGQISSEVPQNLSASRPQDRQFILSSKKLLLSDSGFYLCAWRDRGNQPQHFGDGTRLSIL.

The chain combines TRBV9 with TRBJ2-1; the D is unclear. CDR3 length: 13 amino acids. Germline V gene lookup returns CDR1 SGDLS and CDR2 YYNGEE. V lost 0 bases and J lost 10, with 11 bases in between. The CDR3 sequence is CASSVVGSSEQFF. CDR3 sequence (DNA): TGTGCCAGCAGCGTAGTCGGGTCCTCCGAGCAGTTCTTC.

The chain carries TRBV30 and TRBJ1-1; 7 bases are a match to TRBD1. V trimming: 4 bases; J trimming: 1 base; junction bases outside the gene matches: 9. Germline CDR1 is GTSNPN and CDR2 is SVGIG (reference sequence). This CDR3 comprises 15 residues. CDR3 residues: CAWTPPDRTNTEAFF. The CDR3, as DNA: TGTGCCTGGACTCCCCCGGACAGGACGAACACTGAAGCTTTCTTT.

The chain links TRBV7-9 to TRBJ2-3; D is perhaps TRBD2 (6 bases). This CDR3 comprises 14 residues. The V end was cut by 1 base, the J end by 3 bases, with 8 bases between. Germline V gives CDR1 SEHNR, CDR2 FQNEAQ (reference sequence). The CDR3 DNA reads TGTGCCAGCAGCTTAGGCGGGAATACAGATACGCAGTATTTT. It encodes CASSLGGNTDTQYF.

The genes are TRBV28 and TRBJ1-5; 7 bases line up with TRBD1. This CDR3 contains 14 residues. V trimming: 11 bases; J trimming: 4 bases; junction bases outside the gene matches: 11. Germline CDR1 is MDHEN and CDR2 is SYDVKM. The DNA for the CDR3 is TGTGCCGGAAGCTTCCCAGGGGGAAATCAGCCCCAGCATTTT. It is translated as CAGSFPGGNQPQHF.

J is TRBJ2-1 and V is TRBV24-1; 8 bases map to TRBD1. The CDR3 has 16 residues. Germline V gene data show CDR1 as KGHDR and CDR2 as SFDVKD. With 2 bases clipped from V and 4 bases from J, the junction kept 6 bases outside the gene matches. In nucleotides, the CDR3 is TGTGCCACCAGTGATTCTCGACAGGGGATTTACAATGAGCAGTTCTTC. Its translation is CATSDSRQGIYNEQFF.

The chain joins TRBV7-2 to TRBJ2-1; a weak D match, TRBD2 (6 bases). V was clipped by 5 bases and J by 10 bases, with 21 bases between them. The CDR3 totals 15 residues. Germline CDR1 SGHTA, CDR2 FQGNSA. CDR3 sequence (DNA): TGTGCCAGCAGCCGCTTGGCGGGATCTCGCGGAGAGCAGTTCTTC. Translation gives CASSRLAGSRGEQFF. Combining the CDR3 with reference TRBV7-2 and TRBJ2-1 gives the whole variable domain GAGVSQSPSNKVTEKGKDVELRCDPISGHTALYWYRQSLGQGLEFLIYFQGNSAPDKSGLPSDRFSAERTGGSVSTLTIQRTQQEDSAVYLCASSRLAGSRGEQFFGPGTRLTVL.

Details on this clone: The junction does not match germline at one end; this may be a read error. This chain uses TRBV7-7 with TRBJ2-5; the match to TRBD1 covers 7 bases. The CDR3 is 15 amino acids. Germline CDR1 reads SSHAT; CDR2 reads FNYEAQ (reference sequence). The CDR3 DNA sequence: TGTGCTAGCAGCTTAGTAGGGGGCTCCCAAGAGACCCAGTACTTC. Translation gives CASSLVGGSQETQYF.